This TCR beta chain was identified during a study of CD8+ T cells in alopecia areata. Study-wide findings and caveats: Alphabeta T cells residing in normal skin are also sequenced in scalp samples. Lesional scalp, especially alopecia totalis/universalis, showed higher clonality than normal scalp.

Extracted RNA was reverse transcribed into cDNA, the sequencing template. The data were produced by immunoSEQ multiplex PCR, yet TCRdb's version contains in-frame clones alone and is incomplete. The table records 65,000 to 90,000 clones, just over 50% of them present only once. The CDR3 length is 15 residues. Germline V gene data show CDR1 as SQVTM and CDR2 as ANQGSEA. V was pared by 4 bases and J by 4 bases, with 10 bases of the junction left unmatched. The sample holds a few counts of this clone. Its antigen is unidentified. The genes are TRBV29-1 and TRBJ2-1; the match to TRBD1 covers 7 bases. What was sequenced was NKG2D-high CD8+ T cells sorted from blood. The receptor comes from a human donor with alopecia areata. The CDR3 DNA is TGCAGCGTTGTAATGATGGGACAGAAGTACAATGAGCAGTTCTTC. Translation: CSVVMMGQKYNEQFF.